The table lists the clone carrying this TCR beta chain with a few counts. The antigen is unknown. The sample is drawn from a study of T-cell reconstitution after alpha-beta-depleted transplantation in children. The library targeted TCRbeta and was prepared with unique molecular identifiers. Using its own MiXCR run on the PCR reads, TCRdb lists one record per CDR3 protein. The sample contains under 400,000 distinct CDR3 sequences, around 20% of which appear only once. Points from the study as a whole: Newly generated T cells supplied most T-cell counts and diversity one year post-transplant. Surviving recipient T cells and intrathymic progenitors accounted for some patients' high TCRbeta diversity at day 60.

Germline CDR1 and CDR2: DFQATT and SNEGSKA (reference sequence). The CDR3 has 13 amino acids. V was pared by 5 bases and J by 9 bases, with 9 bases of the junction left unmatched. The TCR comes from a male patient younger than 18 who had a stem cell transplant for acute lymphoblastic leukemia, so the T cells may come from the graft donor. The rearrangement joins TRBV20-1 to TRBJ2-1; 8 bases agree with TRBD2. The sequenced sample was PBMCs, mostly from graft donor cells, obtained 180 days after TCRalphabeta/CD19-depleted stem cell transplant. CDR3 nucleotide sequence: TGCAGTGCTCCGGGGACTAGTTCGCTTGAGCAGTTCTTC. Its protein product is CSAPGTSSLEQFF.